What follows are 11 T cell receptor beta chains derived from one specimen sequenced in a study of blood T cell repertoires in COVID-19. TCRdb's table, derived via immunoSEQ multiplex PCR, lists solely in-frame clones and lacks some. The sample records roughly 420,000 clones, 85% to 90% being singletons. The source material was PBMCs or T cells enriched from blood (not recorded which). The receptors shown here come from a woman aged 30 to 39 with acute COVID-19.

The V gene is TRBV28, the J gene TRBJ1-1, with 7 bases lining up with TRBD1. CDR3 length equals 14 residues. Germline CDR1 reads MDHEN; CDR2 reads SYDVKM. V trimming: 4 bases; J trimming: 6 bases; junction bases outside the gene matches: 8. CDR3 coding DNA: TGTGCCAGCAGTTCTGCTGACAGGGATGCTGAAGCTTTCTTT. Amino acids: CASSSADRDAEAFF.

The rearrangement joins TRBV19 to TRBJ2-3; TRBD2 is a possible D gene (5 bases). The CDR3 has 17 residues. V lost 5 bases, J lost 2 bases, and 20 bases lay in between. CDR1 and CDR2 from the germline V gene are LNHDA and SQIVND (reference sequence). Here the CDR3 DNA reads TGTGCCAGTAGTCGCAAGGCTGGAGGAACCTACACAGATACGCAGTATTTT. This codes for CASSRKAGGTYTDTQYF.

A single count supports this clone. The chain has TRBV27 and TRBJ1-5; possibly TRBD1 for D (5 bases). Germline V CDR1 and CDR2: MNHEY, SMNVEV (reference sequence). The CDR3 has 16 amino acids. Trimming pared 4 bases from V and 5 bases from J, leaving 18 bases between. The CDR3 is CASSSSPGGTDQPQHF. The DNA for the CDR3 is TGTGCCAGCAGTTCCTCCCCCGGGGGAACAGATCAGCCCCAGCATTTT.

CDR3 protein: CASSPTTGGVISPLHF. CDR3 nucleotides: TGCGCCAGCAGCCCGACGACAGGGGGAGTGATTTCACCCCTCCACTTT. This rearrangement joins TRBV5-1 to TRBJ1-6, with 9 bases aligning to TRBD1. The CDR3 covers 16 residues. Germline CDR1 is SGHRS and CDR2 is YFSETQ. The J segment lost 9 bases and the V segment lost 4 bases, leaving 11 bases of the junction unmatched.

The rearrangement joins TRBV5-4 to TRBJ2-1; 10 positions agree with TRBD2. Germline trimming cut 4 bases from V and 8 bases from J; bases unmatched to any gene: 12. This CDR3 has 16 residues. The V gene's germline CDR1 is SGHNT and CDR2 YYREEE (reference sequence). The CDR3 loop is CASSQGAGGPSHEQFF. DNA for the CDR3: TGTGCCAGCAGCCAGGGAGCGGGGGGGCCTTCACATGAGCAGTTCTTC.

V usage is TRBV15 and J usage is TRBJ1-5; D is unresolved. Germline-derived CDR1 and CDR2 are LNHNV and YYDKDF (reference sequence). V was clipped by 3 bases and J by 3 bases, with 9 bases between them. CDR3 size: 14 residues. CDR3 bases: TGTGCCACCAGCAGGGGAGGGTCCAATCAGCCCCAGCATTTT. This codes for CATSRGGSNQPQHF. The entire variable domain, with the rest obtained from reference TRBV15 and TRBJ1-5, is as follows: DAMVIQNPRYQVTQFGKPVTLSCSQTLNHNVMYWYQQKSSQAPKLLFHYYDKDFNNEADTPDNFQSRRPNTSFCFLDIRSPGLGDTAMYLCATSRGGSNQPQHFGDGTRLSIL.

The rearrangement uses TRBV18 and TRBJ1-5, with D unclear. From germline, CDR1 is KGHSH and CDR2 LQKENI. This CDR3 has 14 residues. Trimming removed 4 bases from V and 0 bases from J, with 7 bases in between. The DNA for the CDR3 is TGTGCCAGCTCACTCGCGGATAGCAATCAGCCCCAGCATTTT. Protein: CASSLADSNQPQHF.

The chain is built from TRBV2 and TRBJ2-1; TRBD2 matches 10 bases. The V gene end was trimmed by 6 bases and the J gene end by 2 bases; junction bases not matched to a gene: 7. Germline values: CDR1 SNHLY, CDR2 FYNNEI. The CDR3 is 16 amino acids. The CDR3 DNA follows: TGTGCCAGCAGCTTCCCCCTAGCGGGGGCCTACAATGAGCAGTTCTTC. As protein: CASSFPLAGAYNEQFF.

The chain recombines TRBV28 with TRBJ1-5; 8 bases line up with TRBD1. CDR1 is MDHEN, CDR2 SYDVKM, per germline. The CDR3 covers 15 residues. The V and J ends lost 2 bases and 7 bases, in that order; junction bases with no gene match: 7. The chain's CDR3 is CASSLTGGGWQPQHF. CDR3 DNA: TGTGCCAGCAGTTTAACAGGGGGTGGGTGGCAGCCCCAGCATTTT.

The chain recombines TRBV18 with TRBJ2-2; possibly TRBD2 for D (6 bases). The V gene lost 1 base and the J gene lost 5 bases, with 11 bases spanning the gap. Germline CDR1 reads KGHSH; CDR2 reads LQKENI. There are 15 residues in the CDR3. The CDR3 spells CASSPQISGTGELFF. CDR3 bases: TGTGCCAGCTCACCACAGATAAGCGGGACCGGGGAGCTGTTTTTT.

The chain joins TRBV9 to TRBJ1-1; D gene ambiguous. Trimming removed 0 bases from V and 0 bases from J, with 12 bases in between. The CDR3 is made up of 16 amino acids. Germline V gene lookup returns CDR1 SGDLS and CDR2 YYNGEE. The CDR3 DNA reads TGTGCCAGCAGCGTAGGAGGATCCATTCTGAACACTGAAGCTTTCTTT. Its protein is CASSVGGSILNTEAFF.